The 27 T cell receptor beta chains in this list originate from one sample, sequenced in a study of cytomegalovirus exposure and HLA in healthy donors. PCR employed 60 Vbeta and 13 Jbeta primers. Only in-frame clones appear in the TCRdb table, and some are missing; sequencing was by immunoSEQ multiplex PCR. This sample has 100,000 to 150,000 clones; roughly 15% occur once, and the top ten carry around 2.6%. The sample comprised PBMCs. The receptors shown here come from a female donor in good health and CMV-seropositive.

The genes are TRBV18 and TRBJ2-7; D may be TRBD1 (5 bases). This CDR3 has 14 amino acids. V shed 3 bases and J shed 3 bases, with 12 bases lying between them. Germline-derived CDR1 and CDR2 are KGHSH and LQKENI. The CDR3 region has the DNA TGTGCCAGCTCACCGCTCAGGGAAAACTACGAGCAGTACTTC. Translating it yields CASSPLRENYEQYF. Full variable domain (remainder filled in from reference TRBV18 and TRBJ2-7): NAGVMQNPRHLVRRRGQEARLRCSPMKGHSHVYWYRQLPEEGLKFMVYLQKENIIDESGMPKERFSAEFPKEGPSILRIQQVVRGDSAAYFCASSPLRENYEQYFGPGTRLTVT.

This clone appeared many times. The V gene is TRBV18, the J gene TRBJ2-2, with TRBD1 as a possible D gene (6 bases). The CDR3 extends over 15 amino acids. V shed 8 bases and J shed 2 bases, with 15 bases lying between them. Germline CDR1 and CDR2: KGHSH and LQKENI. CDR3 amino acids: CASTLTGQNTGELFF. The CDR3 bases are TGTGCCAGCACTCTGACAGGACAAAACACCGGGGAGCTGTTTTTT.

This clone was detected only a few times. This chain connects TRBV13 to TRBJ1-1; 8 bases agree with TRBD1. The V and J ends lost 4 bases and 3 bases, in that order; junction bases with no gene match: 13. Germline V lookup: CDR1 PRHDT, CDR2 FYEKMQ (reference sequence). The CDR3 spans 17 residues. The CDR3 DNA reads as TGTGCCAGCAGCTCCCGAAGGACAGGGCGGGTCCACACTGAAGCTTTCTTT. Amino acid sequence: CASSSRRTGRVHTEAFF.

The chain is built from TRBV27 and TRBJ2-7, with 10 bases matching TRBD2. The CDR3 length is 16 residues. V was clipped by 0 bases and J by 3 bases; unmatched bases: 5. The germline V gene has CDR1 MNHEY and CDR2 SMNVEV (reference sequence). The CDR3 region has the DNA TGTGCCAGCAGTTTATCCCCACTAGCGGGATTCTACGAGCAGTACTTC. This codes for CASSLSPLAGFYEQYF.

This clone was observed a few times. The chain recombines TRBV19 with TRBJ2-2; D might be TRBD2 (5 bases). Per germline, CDR1 LNHDA and CDR2 SQIVND (reference sequence). Trimming took 3 bases from V and 6 from J, leaving 11 bases between them. The CDR3 sequence is 14 residues long. The chain's CDR3 is CASSMRALPGELFF. For the CDR3, the DNA is TGTGCCAGTAGTATGAGGGCCCTTCCCGGGGAGCTGTTTTTT.

This clone has only a few counts. The chain recombines TRBV30 with TRBJ2-3; TRBD1 matches 7 bases. The CDR3 runs 17 residues. V dropped 1 base and J dropped 7; count of bases not matched to a gene: 17. Germline loops: CDR1 GTSNPN, CDR2 SVGIG (reference sequence). The CDR3 spells CAWSGYGTEEKGYTQYF. The CDR3 DNA follows: TGTGCCTGGAGTGGATACGGGACAGAGGAAAAGGGGTATACGCAGTATTTT.

This clone has more than one count but fewer than ten. The CDR3 reads CAWSPLLGGYEQYV. CDR3 in DNA: TGTGCCTGGAGCCCCCTCCTAGGGGGCTACGAGCAGTACGTC. The V gene is TRBV30, the J gene TRBJ2-7, with D maybe TRBD1 (6 bases). In germline, CDR1 is GTSNPN, CDR2 SVGIG (reference sequence). Trimming cost V 3 bases and J 3 bases, with 15 bases left between them. This CDR3 region has 14 residues.

The J gene is TRBJ2-5, the V gene TRBV11-2; 11 bases line up with TRBD2. Germline loops: CDR1 SGHAT, CDR2 FQNNGV. The CDR3 totals 15 residues. With 3 bases clipped from V and 5 bases from J, the junction kept 5 bases outside the gene matches. CDR3 sequence: CASSLTSGVWETQYF. The CDR3 coding sequence is TGTGCCAGCAGCTTGACTAGCGGGGTTTGGGAGACCCAGTACTTC.

This clone was seen a handful of times. The chain carries TRBV7-6 and TRBJ2-7, with a weak D call TRBD2 (6 bases). The germline V gene encodes CDR1 SGHVS and CDR2 FNYEAQ. Trimming removed 3 bases from V and 7 bases from J, with 13 bases in between. CDR3 length: 13 amino acids. The CDR3, as DNA: TGTGCCAGCAGCTTGGGGGATGGGGGGGAGCAGTACTTC. It is translated as CASSLGDGGEQYF.

The J gene is TRBJ2-5, the V gene TRBV4-3; weak D call: TRBD1 (7 bases). The CDR3 extends over 18 amino acids. V gave up 4 bases and J gave up 4 bases, with 25 bases separating them. Germline V CDR1 and CDR2: LGHNA, YSLEER. For the CDR3, the DNA is TGCGCCAGCAGCCCAGTCTGGGAGGTGGGACAGATGGCAGAGACCCAGTACTTC. It specifies CASSPVWEVGQMAETQYF.

This clone occurred a few times. The chain uses TRBV7-2 and TRBJ2-5; TRBD2 matches at 7 bases. The CDR3 length is 12 residues. V was pared by 5 bases and J by 5 bases, with 2 bases of the junction left unmatched. Germline values: CDR1 SGHTA, CDR2 FQGNSA. CDR3 region: CASSGGGETQYF. CDR3 sequence (DNA): TGTGCCAGCAGCGGGGGAGGGGAGACCCAGTACTTC.

The gene calls are TRBV5-8 and TRBJ2-1, with a tentative D call TRBD2 (6 bases). CDR3 length equals 12 residues. V dropped 4 bases and J dropped 4 bases, with 6 bases sitting between them. Germline V gene sequence: CDR1 SGHTS, CDR2 YDEGEE. The chain's CDR3 is CASSGGYNEQFF. CDR3 sequence (DNA): TGTGCCAGCAGCGGGGGGTACAATGAGCAGTTCTTC.

The V gene is TRBV13, the J gene TRBJ2-4; maybe TRBD1 (5 bases). Germline V CDR1 and CDR2: PRHDT, FYEKMQ (reference sequence). Trimming removed 5 bases at V and 7 bases at J, with 18 bases between. The CDR3 has 15 amino acids. DNA of the CDR3: TGTGCCAGCAGCCCCCCCCCGGGCCCAGGGAACATTCAGTACTTC. Protein sequence: CASSPPPGPGNIQYF.

The chain joins TRBV6-6 to TRBJ2-2; D is uncertain. V was shortened by 0 bases and J by 2 bases, with 7 bases between the two germline ends. Germline loops: CDR1 MNHNY, CDR2 SVGAGI (reference sequence). The CDR3 sequence is 15 residues long. The CDR3 DNA sequence: TGTGCCAGCAGTTACTCGGCTGCTAACACCGGGGAGCTGTTTTTT. Translating it yields CASSYSAANTGELFF.

The chain is built from TRBV5-6 and TRBJ1-1, with 12 bases that match TRBD1. J was trimmed by 4 bases and V by 4 bases; bases with no gene match: 8. From germline, CDR1 is SGHDT and CDR2 YYEEEE. This CDR3 comprises 16 residues. In nucleotides, the CDR3 is TGTGCCAGCAGCCTCGGGACAGGGGGCGCGCTCACTGAAGCTTTCTTT. Translation: CASSLGTGGALTEAFF.

The table lists this clone with a few counts. The chain is built from TRBV4-3 and TRBJ2-3, with TRBD1 as a possible D gene (7 bases). Between the trimmed V and J ends, which lost 4 bases and 6 bases, there was a span of 17 bases. Germline-derived CDR1 and CDR2 are LGHNA and YSLEER. The CDR3 loop spans 15 amino acids. For the CDR3, the DNA is TGCGCCAGCAGCCGCGAAATCAGGGGGGCCGATACGCAGTATTTT. Translating it yields CASSREIRGADTQYF.

This clone turned up a few times. The J gene is TRBJ1-5, the V gene TRBV30; D remains ambiguous. The CDR3 spans 14 residues. The ends were cut back, 0 bases at V and 7 bases at J, with 13 bases in the middle. Germline V gene sequence: CDR1 GTSNPN, CDR2 SVGIG (reference sequence). CDR3 region: CAWSVAGPRQPQHF. The DNA for the CDR3 is TGTGCCTGGAGTGTGGCAGGCCCCAGGCAGCCCCAGCATTTT.

The chain employs TRBV4-1 and TRBJ1-3, with D perhaps matching TRBD1 (5 bases). V lost 0 bases, J lost 0 bases, and 18 bases lay in between. The CDR3 consists of 19 residues. CDR1 and CDR2 (germline): MGHRA, YSYEKL. CDR3 in amino acids: CASSQDLTLGLISGNTIYF. CDR3 bases: TGCGCCAGCAGCCAAGATCTCACTTTGGGACTGATCTCTGGAAACACCATATATTTT.

This clone was seen more than once but under ten times. This chain connects TRBV7-9 to TRBJ2-1; tentative D call: TRBD2 (5 bases). V was pared by 5 bases and J by 8 bases, with 19 bases between. This CDR3 has 15 residues. Germline loops: CDR1 SEHNR, CDR2 FQNEAQ (reference sequence). In DNA, the CDR3 is TGTGCCAGCAGCGAACCTGATTGGGGAGAGGATGAGCAGTTCTTC. Protein sequence: CASSEPDWGEDEQFF.

The chain's CDR3 is CASSLGYEKLFF. For the CDR3, the DNA is TGTGCCAGCAGTCTAGGCTATGAAAAACTGTTTTTT. The chain couples TRBV28 to TRBJ1-4; D not resolved. From germline, CDR1 is MDHEN and CDR2 SYDVKM. This CDR3 is 12 amino acids long. V shed 5 bases and J shed 6 bases, with 7 bases lying between them.

The V call is TRBV7-2, the J call TRBJ2-2; tentative D call: TRBD2 (7 bases). Germline CDR1 and CDR2: SGHTA and FQGNSA. Trimming removed 6 bases from V and 4 bases from J, with 18 bases in between. The CDR3 contains 16 residues. CDR3 coding DNA: TGTGCCAGCAGTCTTCCGGGGGGCCTATCCACCGGGGAGCTGTTTTTT. Encoded protein: CASSLPGGLSTGELFF. Full variable domain (rest looked up from reference TRBV7-2 and TRBJ2-2): GAGVSQSPSNKVTEKGKDVELRCDPISGHTALYWYRQSLGQGLEFLIYFQGNSAPDKSGLPSDRFSAERTGGSVSTLTIQRTQQEDSAVYLCASSLPGGLSTGELFFGEGSRLTVL.

The chain employs TRBV4-2 and TRBJ2-7; 15 nucleotides align to TRBD2. This CDR3 spans 17 amino acids. Germline assignment: CDR1 LGHNA and CDR2 YNFKEQ. Trimming cost V 1 base and J 3 bases; bases outside gene matches: 4. The CDR3 region is CASSQGTSGGGYYEQYF. DNA of the CDR3: TGTGCCAGCAGCCAAGGGACTAGCGGGGGGGGGTACTACGAGCAGTACTTC.

V gene TRBV30 combines with J gene TRBJ2-5, with D tentatively TRBD2 (7 bases). CDR1 and CDR2 from the germline V gene are GTSNPN and SVGIG (reference sequence). The germline V and J ends were trimmed by 7 bases and 5 bases, with 20 bases remaining between them. The length of the CDR3 is 14 residues. In DNA form, the CDR3 reads TGTGCCTACGGGGGGCAAACCCGAGGGGAGACCCAGTACTTC. Translating it yields CAYGGQTRGETQYF.

This clone was detected a few times. V and J are TRBV2 and TRBJ1-6; tentative D call: TRBD1 (5 bases). Germline V gene data show CDR1 as SNHLY and CDR2 as FYNNEI. V shed 3 bases and J shed 13 bases, with 13 bases lying between them. CDR3 length equals 13 residues. The CDR3 sequence is CASSEGEGLPLHF. The CDR3 nucleotides are TGTGCCAGCAGTGAGGGGGAGGGATTGCCCCTCCACTTT.

There are a few counts of this clone. The chain employs TRBV6-5 and TRBJ1-4; D is ambiguous. Trimming left V 0 bases short and J 6 bases short, with 11 bases between. The CDR3 consists of 15 residues. Germline loops: CDR1 MNHEY, CDR2 SVGAGI. The CDR3, as DNA: TGTGCCAGCAGTTACTCGACGGGTCGTCATGAAAAACTGTTTTTT. Translated, it gives CASSYSTGRHEKLFF.

The chain recombines TRBV6-5 with TRBJ1-1, with a weak D call TRBD1 (6 bases). Trimming shortened V by 8 bases and J by 4 bases, and 14 bases separated the two germline ends. The germline V gene has CDR1 MNHEY and CDR2 SVGAGI. This CDR3 spans 13 amino acids. The CDR3 DNA follows: TGTGCCAGCTGTCCAGGGGTGTCCACTGAAGCTTTCTTT. It encodes CASCPGVSTEAFF.

This clone was seen more than once but under ten times. This chain connects TRBV14 to TRBJ2-1; a possible D gene is TRBD2 (6 bases). The CDR3 consists of 15 residues. Germline CDR1 reads SGHDN; CDR2 reads FVKESK. Trimming took off 1 base at V and 13 bases at J, with 20 bases between the two ends. The CDR3 sequence is CASSQGIVSGTHQFF. The DNA for the CDR3 is TGTGCCAGCAGCCAAGGTATAGTTTCCGGGACTCATCAGTTCTTC.